This T cell receptor beta chain is drawn from a study of beta chain features in type 1 diabetes. Broader study findings: Shortening that was moderate but significant affected the TCRB CDR3s of Type 1 diabetes patients in all four CD4+ subsets. VDJ junctions in type 1 diabetes patients carried more deletions and fewer insertions.

In total, each donor contributed a single heparinised blood draw that averaged around 100 mL. Every sorted population was more than 98% pure. V was cut by 2 bases and J by 0 bases, with 17 bases left in between. Germline assignment: CDR1 KGHSH and CDR2 LQKENI. The CDR3 is 18 amino acids. This clone was observed a handful of times. Antigen: not known. Reverse transcription of all isolated RNA meant that expressed TCRB transcripts were sequenced. Some clones are missing from TCRdb's copy, which holds only in-frame ones; the method was immunoSEQ multiplex PCR. The repertoire holds around 300,000 clones, 8% seen once, with more than 0.8% in the top ten.

This rearrangement joins TRBV18 to TRBJ1-5; the D gene is possibly TRBD1 (5 bases). The sample comprised central memory CD4+ T cells from blood. The sequence derives from a woman younger than 30 in good health. The CDR3 DNA reads TGTGCCAGCTCACCAACAGGCCCTGGTGGGCATAGCAATCAGCCCCAGCATTTT. The encoded protein is CASSPTGPGGHSNQPQHF.